This TCR beta chain appears in the sequencing data of a study of blood T cell repertoires in COVID-19. The CDR3 totals 17 residues. The V and J ends lost 2 bases and 4 bases, in that order; junction bases with no gene match: 10. The germline gives CDR1 SEHNR, CDR2 FQNEAQ (reference sequence). Per the study methods: Counts of nucleated cells, estimated from reference gene primer amplification, were obtained. Sequencing was performed with immunoSEQ multiplex PCR; in TCRdb, only in-frame clones are kept and a portion is missing. The DNA was the basis for D and trimming; V, J and clone size are from that table. The sample holds a few hundred thousand clones, around 90% seen once.

This sequence originates from a woman aged 25-40 years with COVID-19, enrolled during active disease. The gene calls are TRBV7-9 and TRBJ2-7; 11 nucleotides agree with TRBD1. Sequencing was carried out using peripheral blood. CDR3 amino acids: CASSLSRDRGSRYEQYF. Here the CDR3 DNA reads TGTGCCAGCAGCTTATCCCGGGACAGGGGGAGTAGGTACGAGCAGTACTTC.